This TCR beta chain derives from a study of identical twins. The CDR3 totals 16 residues. V was pared by 4 bases and J by 2 bases, with 7 bases of the junction left unmatched. CDR1 and CDR2 from the germline V gene are SGDLS and YYNGEE. Whole-study findings and limits: Invariant populations such as MAIT and iNKT cells could partly muddle zero-insertion analyses. The study found weaker excess twin sharing in beta out-of-frame sequences. A lower insertion count was a feature of abundant cord blood beta clonotypes, with no such feature in memory repertoires. The study based its conclusions on cross-sectional statistical analysis and did not follow the same donors.

TCRdb itself ran the 5' RACE reads through MiXCR, one entry per CDR3 protein. The table includes around 570,000 distinct CDR3 sequences, roughly 9.5% detected once. Worth noting for this clonotype: Its target is unknown.

These data also formed part of another study, on yellow fever vaccine responses in identical twins.

This sequence originates from a woman younger than 30 in good health. The gene calls are TRBV9 and TRBJ2-1, with TRBD2 identical over 9 bases. Specimen: PBMCs. DNA for the CDR3: TGTGCCAGCAGCACTCATAGCGGGGGCCCCTACAATGAGCAGTTCTTC. Encoded protein: CASSTHSGGPYNEQFF.